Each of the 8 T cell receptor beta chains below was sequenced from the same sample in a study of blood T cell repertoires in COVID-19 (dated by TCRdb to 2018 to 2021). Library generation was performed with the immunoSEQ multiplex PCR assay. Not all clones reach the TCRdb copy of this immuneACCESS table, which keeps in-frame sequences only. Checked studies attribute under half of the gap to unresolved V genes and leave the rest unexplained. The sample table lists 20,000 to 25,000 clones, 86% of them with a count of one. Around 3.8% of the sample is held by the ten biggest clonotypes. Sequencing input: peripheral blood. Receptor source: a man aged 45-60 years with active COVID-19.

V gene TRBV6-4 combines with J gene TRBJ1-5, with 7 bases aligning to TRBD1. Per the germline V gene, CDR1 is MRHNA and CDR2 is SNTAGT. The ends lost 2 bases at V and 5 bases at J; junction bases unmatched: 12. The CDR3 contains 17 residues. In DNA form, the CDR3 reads TGTGCCAGCAGTGACGGAACAGGGGCGTCTCTGGATCAGCCCCAGCATTTT. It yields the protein CASSDGTGASLDQPQHF.

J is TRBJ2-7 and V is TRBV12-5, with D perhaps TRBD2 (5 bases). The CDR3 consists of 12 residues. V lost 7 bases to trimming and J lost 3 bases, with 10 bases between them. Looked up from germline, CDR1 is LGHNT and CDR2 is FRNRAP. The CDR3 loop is CASVGSGYEQYF. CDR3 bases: TGTGCTAGTGTGGGGAGCGGCTACGAGCAGTACTTC.

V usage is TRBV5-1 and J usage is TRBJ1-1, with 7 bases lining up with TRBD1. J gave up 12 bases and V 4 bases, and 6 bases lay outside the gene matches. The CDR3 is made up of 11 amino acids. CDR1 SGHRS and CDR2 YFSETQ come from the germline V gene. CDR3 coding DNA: TGCGCCAGCAGCCTGACAGGGAAGTCTTTCTTT. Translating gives CASSLTGKSFF.

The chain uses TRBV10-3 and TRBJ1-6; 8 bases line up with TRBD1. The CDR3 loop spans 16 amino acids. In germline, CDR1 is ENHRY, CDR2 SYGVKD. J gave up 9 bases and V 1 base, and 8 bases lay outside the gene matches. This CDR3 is CAISELGQDIISPLHF. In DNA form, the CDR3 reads TGTGCCATCAGTGAGTTGGGACAGGACATTATTTCACCCCTCCACTTT.

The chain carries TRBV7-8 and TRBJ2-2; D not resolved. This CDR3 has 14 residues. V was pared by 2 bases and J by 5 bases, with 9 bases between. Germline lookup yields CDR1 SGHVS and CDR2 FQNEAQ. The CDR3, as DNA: TGTGCCAGCAGCTTACGACATCTGACCGGGGAGCTGTTTTTT. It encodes CASSLRHLTGELFF. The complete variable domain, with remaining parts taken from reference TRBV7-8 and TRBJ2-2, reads GAGVSQSPRYKVAKRGQDVALRCDPISGHVSLFWYQQALGQGPEFLTYFQNEAQLDKSGLPSDRFFAERPEGSVSTLKIQRTQQEDSAVYLCASSLRHLTGELFFGEGSRLTVL.

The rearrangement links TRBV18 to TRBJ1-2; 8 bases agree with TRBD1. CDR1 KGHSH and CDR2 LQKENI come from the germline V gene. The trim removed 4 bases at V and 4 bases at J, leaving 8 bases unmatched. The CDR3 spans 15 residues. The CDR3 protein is CASSQGQETPYGYTF. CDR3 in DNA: TGTGCCAGCTCACAGGGACAGGAGACCCCCTATGGCTACACCTTC.

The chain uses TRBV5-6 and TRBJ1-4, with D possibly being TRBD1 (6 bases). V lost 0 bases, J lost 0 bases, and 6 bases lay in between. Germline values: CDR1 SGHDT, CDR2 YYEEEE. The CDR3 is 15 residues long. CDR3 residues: CASSLGTATNEKLFF. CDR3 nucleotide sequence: TGTGCCAGCAGCTTGGGGACAGCAACTAATGAAAAACTGTTTTTT. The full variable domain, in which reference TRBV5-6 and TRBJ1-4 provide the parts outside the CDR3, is DAGVTQSPTHLIKTRGQQVTLRCSPKSGHDTVSWYQQALGQGPQFIFQYYEEEERQRGNFPDRFSGHQFPNYSSELNVNALLLGDSALYLCASSLGTATNEKLFFGSGTQLSVL.

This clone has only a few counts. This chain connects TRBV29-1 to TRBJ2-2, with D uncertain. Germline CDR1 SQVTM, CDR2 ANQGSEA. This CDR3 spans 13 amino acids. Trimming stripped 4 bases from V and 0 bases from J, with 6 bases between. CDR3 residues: CSVARTNTGELFF. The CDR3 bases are TGCAGCGTTGCCAGGACGAACACCGGGGAGCTGTTTTTT.